The clone carrying this T cell receptor beta chain has more than one count but fewer than ten. The antigen remains undetermined. This entry is derived from a study of beta chain features in type 1 diabetes. Study outcomes and limitations: Across all four CD4+ subsets, people with type 1 diabetes showed modestly shorter TCRB CDR3s. Whether TCRB rearrangement is influenced by HLA type went unresolved here.

The authors reverse transcribed all of the isolated RNA, so sequencing captured expressed TCRB transcripts. This table comes from immunoSEQ multiplex PCR, and its TCRdb copy is limited to in-frame clones, with some not included. This sample carries about 180,000 clones, roughly 7.1% of them seen once, and the ten largest clones take roughly 1%. Looked up from germline, CDR1 is MNHEY and CDR2 is SVGAGI. The CDR3 extends over 13 amino acids. V lost 6 bases and J 1 base, leaving 9 bases between the germline ends. This rearrangement joins TRBV6-5 to TRBJ1-2; D gene unclear. The origin of this receptor is a woman between 40 and 50 years old with type 1 diabetes. Sequencing was performed on central memory CD4+ T cells from blood. The CDR3 nucleotides read TGTGCCAGCAGGGGCGACCTTAACTATGGCTACACCTTC. This codes for CASRGDLNYGYTF.